This is a list of T cell receptor beta chains from one sample in a study of beta chain features in type 1 diabetes. Some clones are missing from TCRdb's copy, which holds only in-frame ones; the method was immunoSEQ multiplex PCR. There are about 710,000 clones in the sample; about an eighth occur only once, and 0.035% to 0.045% lies in the top ten. The sample consisted of naive CD4+ T cells from blood. These receptors were obtained from a man aged 18-30 years with type 1 diabetes. Both conserved end residues are part of each CDR3.

V gene | CDR3 protein
TRBV30 | CAWSGERSYSYNEQFF
TRBV18 | CASSPSGQTQETQYF
TRBV9 | CASSVGRVRITDTQYF
TRBV7-2 | CASSLPRGGAGDTQYF
TRBV5-7 | CASSLVRRSYEQYF
TRBV6-1 | CAANRGRGTGELFF
TRBV6-5 | CASSYGAGSSYNEQFF
TRBV2 | CASSETSGRARVTQYF
TRBV10-3 | CAIRAQAGSNTGELFF
TRBV9 | CASSVGDRRGNTIYF
TRBV7-9 | CASRTSEARGNTIYF
TRBV19 | CASTGMAGGAYNEQFF
TRBV4-1 | CASSQAGQPSYEQYF
TRBV5-4 | CASSLEGLNEKLFF
TRBV5-4 | CASSFTGSSYEQYF
TRBV7-2 | CASSLGWAGLHQPQHF
TRBV19 | CASSIKGHGYTF
TRBV6-5 | CASSFDENYGYTF
TRBV7-2 | CASSLFSGVGDTQYF
TRBV10-1 | CASSEDTEAFF
TRBV30 | CAYSGITDTQYF
TRBV5-1 | CASSERDTLTGELFF
TRBV19 | CASSLLTSGRRNIQYF
TRBV28 | CASSLTSGSRNEQFF
TRBV23-1 | CAPLRFSGRKNEQFF
TRBV30 | CAWSGGTSGIPGELFF
TRBV4-3 | CASSQARGDIQYF
TRBV29-1 | CSVDWYGQGTEAFF
TRBV18 | CASSPPSSYEQYF
TRBV7-2 | CASSLVWDQETQYF
TRBV27 | CASRGQGVARSNQPQHF
TRBV7-9 | CASNLQGTGNSPLHF
TRBV5-1 | CASSLELQGTYGYTF
TRBV7-2 | CASRRSTNTEAFF
TRBV6-1 | CASKEASERYEQFF
TRBV5-1 | CASSLTGISGRDTQYF
TRBV5-1 | CASSLTGDQETQYF
TRBV2 | CASSGDGPEQFF
TRBV6-1 | CASSERVTEAFF
TRBV30 | CAWSTGTSVTDTQYF
TRBV5-1 | CASSWGTEAYEQYF
TRBV2 | CASKMQGESTDTQYF
TRBV5-1 | CASSDGIRAYEQYF
TRBV6-5 | CASSYSSGVGSYEQYF
TRBV6-6 | CAVHSGTILNEQFF
TRBV19 | CASSRDTNQPQHF
TRBV30 | CAWSVQQQETQYF
TRBV28 | CASSSGPLGDKQFF